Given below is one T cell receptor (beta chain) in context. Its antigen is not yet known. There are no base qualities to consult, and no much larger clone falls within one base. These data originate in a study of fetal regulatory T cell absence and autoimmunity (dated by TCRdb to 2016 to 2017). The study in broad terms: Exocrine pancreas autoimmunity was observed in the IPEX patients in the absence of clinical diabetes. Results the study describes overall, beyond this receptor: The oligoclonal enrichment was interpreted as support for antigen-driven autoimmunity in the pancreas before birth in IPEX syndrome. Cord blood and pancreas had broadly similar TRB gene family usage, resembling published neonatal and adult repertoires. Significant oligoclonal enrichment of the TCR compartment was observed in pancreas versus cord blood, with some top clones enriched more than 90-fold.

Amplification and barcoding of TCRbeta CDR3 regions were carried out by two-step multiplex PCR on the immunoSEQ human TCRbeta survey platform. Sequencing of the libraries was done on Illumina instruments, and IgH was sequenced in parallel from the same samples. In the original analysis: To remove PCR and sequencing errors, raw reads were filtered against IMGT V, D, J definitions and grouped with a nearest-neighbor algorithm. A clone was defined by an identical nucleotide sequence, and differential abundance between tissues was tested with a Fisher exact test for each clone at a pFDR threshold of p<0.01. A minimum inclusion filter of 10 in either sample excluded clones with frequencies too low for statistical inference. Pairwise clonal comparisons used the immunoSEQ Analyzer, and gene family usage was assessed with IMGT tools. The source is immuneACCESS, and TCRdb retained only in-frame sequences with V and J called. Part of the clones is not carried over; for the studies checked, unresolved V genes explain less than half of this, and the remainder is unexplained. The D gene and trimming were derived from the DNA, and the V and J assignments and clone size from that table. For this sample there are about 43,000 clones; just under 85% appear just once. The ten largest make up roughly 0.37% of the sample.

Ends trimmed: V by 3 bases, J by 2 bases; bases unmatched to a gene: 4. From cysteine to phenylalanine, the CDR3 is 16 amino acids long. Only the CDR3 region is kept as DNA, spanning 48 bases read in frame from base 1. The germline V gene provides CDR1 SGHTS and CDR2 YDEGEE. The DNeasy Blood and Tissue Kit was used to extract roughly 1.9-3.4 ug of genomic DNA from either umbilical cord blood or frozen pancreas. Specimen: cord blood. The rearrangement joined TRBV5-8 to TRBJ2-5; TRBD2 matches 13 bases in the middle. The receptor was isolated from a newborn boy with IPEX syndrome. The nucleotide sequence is TGTGCCAGCAGCTCCTGGACTAGCGGGGGACAAGAGACCCAGTACTTC. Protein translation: CASSSWTSGGQETQYF.